This T cell receptor (beta chain) is drawn from a study of CD8 T cells in Susac syndrome. J was trimmed by 2 bases and V by 5 bases; bases with no gene match: 9. CDR3 length: 17 amino acids. A quantity of roughly 0.5 to 1 ug RNA underwent reverse transcription using random hexamers. The amplification used immunoSEQ multiplex PCR on TCR beta CDR3; it spanned 54 Vbeta and 13 Jbeta. TCRdb fed the immunoSEQ multiplex PCR reads into MiXCR, producing one record per CDR3 protein. This sample carries a few hundred thousand distinct CDR3 sequences, 92% of them seen once, and the ten largest clones take 0.065%. Sequencing of TCR beta was performed on blood CD8+ T cells and on blood CD4+ T cells. The multiple sclerosis control group consisted of treatment-naive patients whose relapsing-remitting disease, which was either stable or active, fulfilled revised McDonald criteria. TEMRA cells were FACS-enriched, unlike CD8+ and CD4+ T cells, which were negatively isolated.

The sequence was collected from a human donor with multiple sclerosis. What was sequenced was CD4+ T cells from PBMCs. V gene TRBV12-3 or TRBV12-4 combines with J gene TRBJ2-7, with 13 bases aligning to TRBD2. The CDR3 DNA sequence: TGTGCCAGCAGTCCGGGAGTTACTAGCGGGAGGGCCTACGAGCAGTACTTC. Encoded protein: CASSPGVTSGRAYEQYF.